The 20 T cell receptor beta chains given below trace back to one sample, sequenced in a study of blood T cells in healthy people across ages. For the second PCR, which ran for roughly 7 to 11 cycles, a sample-barcoded 5' primer and a J-beta primer mix were used. Via MiXCR, TCRdb re-called the 5' RACE reads, giving one row per CDR3 protein. This table holds 730,000 or so distinct CDR3 sequences, roughly 43% found once. What was sequenced was blood. These receptors were collected from a woman aged 60-75 years in good health.

This clonotype was seen only a few times. The chain has TRBV7-2 and TRBJ1-2, with D maybe TRBD1 (5 bases). The CDR3 covers 13 residues. V lost 5 bases and J 8 bases, leaving 15 bases between the germline ends. Looked up from germline, CDR1 is SGHTA and CDR2 is FQGNSA. This chain's CDR3 is CASSPDSAKGYTF. The CDR3 region has the DNA TGTGCCAGCAGCCCAGACAGCGCGAAGGGCTACACCTTC.

This clonotype was counted many times. This chain links TRBV6-2 or TRBV6-3 with TRBJ2-6; D unclear. Trimming pared 5 bases from V and 0 bases from J, leaving 8 bases between. This CDR3 has 15 residues. Germline values: CDR1 MNHEY, CDR2 SVGEGT. The CDR3 DNA reads as TGTGCCAGCAGTCCAGAATCCTCTGGGGCCAACGTCCTGACTTTC. The encoded protein is CASSPESSGANVLTF.

As for this clonotype: This sequence may be a read error, since a much larger clone differs from it by one base. The chain carries TRBV7-2 and TRBJ2-3; possibly TRBD2 for D (6 bases). Trimming stripped 7 bases from V and 10 bases from J, with 12 bases between. The CDR3 consists of 11 residues. The V gene's germline CDR1 is SGHTA and CDR2 FQGNSA. CDR3 amino acids: CASTSPGAQYF. As DNA, the CDR3 is TGTGCCAGCACGTCTCCGGGGGCGCAGTATTTT.

This clonotype was detected a few times. The chain couples TRBV28 to TRBJ2-5, with D hard to call. This CDR3 region has 12 residues. The germline CDR1 and CDR2 sequences are MDHEN and SYDVKM. V was shortened by 6 bases and J by 4 bases, with 9 bases between the two germline ends. CDR3 sequence: CASRQFGETQYF. As DNA, the CDR3 is TGTGCCAGCAGACAGTTTGGAGAGACCCAGTACTTC.

This clonotype occurred a few times. The rearrangement links TRBV9 to TRBJ2-3, with TRBD2 as a possible D gene (5 bases). The CDR3 length is 15 residues. Germline V CDR1 and CDR2: SGDLS, YYNGEE. The germline V and J ends were trimmed by 4 bases and 1 base, with 13 bases remaining between them. This CDR3 reads CASSKEYGGTDTQYF. Written as DNA, the CDR3 is TGTGCCAGCAGCAAAGAGTACGGGGGCACAGATACGCAGTATTTT.

There are a few counts of this clonotype. The V and J genes are TRBV20-1 and TRBJ2-1; D perhaps matches TRBD2 (5 bases). Trimming took off 3 bases at V and 4 bases at J, with 13 bases between the two ends. From germline, CDR1 is DFQATT and CDR2 SNEGSKA (reference sequence). The CDR3 runs 14 residues. The CDR3 is CSASGAAGYNEQFF. Written as DNA, the CDR3 is TGCAGTGCTAGCGGAGCGGCGGGTTACAATGAGCAGTTCTTC.

This clonotype appeared many times. The V and J genes are TRBV29-1 and TRBJ2-7, with a tentative D call TRBD1 (6 bases). Trimming cost V 7 bases and J 2 bases, with 12 bases left between them. Germline V gene sequence: CDR1 SQVTM, CDR2 ANQGSEA. This CDR3 is 12 amino acids long. The CDR3 loop reads CSAQGAPYEQYF. DNA of the CDR3: TGCAGCGCACAGGGTGCCCCCTACGAGCAGTACTTC.

This chain links TRBV15 with TRBJ1-5; D call uncertain. Germline V gene data show CDR1 as LNHNV and CDR2 as YYDKDF (reference sequence). V shed 0 bases and J shed 0 bases, with 6 bases lying between them. This CDR3 has 15 amino acids. CDR3 protein: CATSREWYSNQPQHF. In nucleotides, the CDR3 is TGTGCCACCAGCAGAGAATGGTATAGCAATCAGCCCCAGCATTTT.

This clonotype was seen once. This chain links TRBV11-2 with TRBJ2-5, with D perhaps matching TRBD1 (5 bases). The J call may be wrong; the DNA end is better matched by TRBJ2-7. The CDR3 runs 14 residues. Germline CDR1 reads SGHAT; CDR2 reads FQNNGV. CDR3 sequence: CASSTQTDSYEQYF. The CDR3 DNA sequence: TGTGCCAGCAGCACCCAGACAGACTCCTACGAGCAGTACTTC.

This clonotype has just one count. V gene TRBV3-1 combines with J gene TRBJ1-1, with TRBD1 identical over 8 bases. This CDR3 has 15 amino acids. Germline CDR1 is LGHDT and CDR2 is YNNKEL (reference sequence). V gave up 6 bases and J gave up 7 bases; unmatched junction bases: 13. The CDR3 sequence is CASSQSAQGVSEAFF. The DNA of the CDR3 is TGTGCCAGCAGTCAGTCCGCACAGGGGGTTAGTGAAGCTTTCTTT.

This clonotype came up a few times. The chain is built from TRBV6-2 or TRBV6-3 and TRBJ1-2, with 7 bases aligning to TRBD1. Germline CDR1 and CDR2: MNHEY and SVGEGT. This CDR3 region has 15 residues. V gave up 6 bases and J gave up 2 bases; unmatched junction bases: 9. The CDR3 here is CASRQHNRGNYGYTF. In DNA, the CDR3 is TGTGCCAGCAGACAACACAACAGGGGAAACTATGGCTACACCTTC.

The chain carries TRBV12-3 or TRBV12-4 and TRBJ1-5, with 12 bases identical to TRBD1. The CDR3 totals 16 residues. V was pared by 4 bases and J by 6 bases, with 7 bases of the junction left unmatched. This CDR3 is CASSSPGQGASQPQHF. The CDR3 nucleotides read TGTGCCAGCAGTTCACCGGGACAGGGGGCAAGTCAGCCCCAGCATTTT.

The sample holds a few counts of this clonotype. The chain recombines TRBV18 with TRBJ1-2; no clear D gene. V was clipped by 2 bases and J by 4 bases, with 11 bases between them. The CDR3 spans 14 residues. The germline CDR1 and CDR2 sequences are KGHSH and LQKENI. DNA for the CDR3: TGTGCCAGCTCACCAGGGAGGGATCGCTATGGCTACACCTTC. Translation gives CASSPGRDRYGYTF. The full variable domain, completed using reference TRBV18 and TRBJ1-2, is NAGVMQNPRHLVRRRGQEARLRCSPMKGHSHVYWYRQLPEEGLKFMVYLQKENIIDESGMPKERFSAEFPKEGPSILRIQQVVRGDSAAYFCASSPGRDRYGYTFGSGTRLTVV.

The chain couples TRBV5-5 to TRBJ1-4, with a weak D call TRBD1 (5 bases). V was shortened by 7 bases and J by 5 bases, with 15 bases between the two germline ends. CDR3 length: 14 amino acids. From germline, CDR1 is SGHKS and CDR2 YYEKEE (reference sequence). This CDR3 reads CASVGPSRNEKLFF. The CDR3, as DNA: TGTGCCAGCGTGGGGCCCTCAAGGAATGAAAAACTGTTTTTT.

This clonotype was found many times. The rearrangement uses TRBV27 and TRBJ2-5; maybe TRBD2 (5 bases). The CDR3 runs 15 residues. The V end lost 2 bases, the J end lost 2 bases, and 12 bases lay between the germline ends. Germline CDR1 MNHEY, CDR2 SMNVEV (reference sequence). The CDR3 region has the DNA TGTGCCAGCAGTTTAACGGGGATGCGGCAAGAGACCCAGTACTTC. Translated, it gives CASSLTGMRQETQYF.

The chain is built from TRBV20-1 and TRBJ2-5; 7 positions match TRBD1. Per the germline V gene, CDR1 is DFQATT and CDR2 is SNEGSKA (reference sequence). The ends lost 6 bases at V and 4 bases at J; junction bases unmatched: 8. The CDR3 runs to 13 residues. CDR3 protein: CSAIDRAIETQYF. The DNA for the CDR3 is TGCAGTGCCATTGACAGGGCAATAGAGACCCAGTACTTC.

This clonotype was found a few times. The J gene is TRBJ2-7, the V gene TRBV7-2; D tentatively fits TRBD1 or TRBD2 (5 bases each). The V and J ends lost 5 bases and 1 base respectively, with 15 bases between them. Germline V gives CDR1 SGHTA, CDR2 FQGNSA. The length of the CDR3 is 15 residues. The DNA for the CDR3 is TGTGCCAGCAGCCAAACAGGATTAGCGTCCTACGAGCAGTACTTC. It is translated as CASSQTGLASYEQYF.

V usage is TRBV10-3 and J usage is TRBJ2-7, with TRBD1 as a possible D gene (6 bases). The CDR3 is 15 amino acids. Per germline, CDR1 ENHRY and CDR2 SYGVKD. The ends were cut back, 3 bases at V and 3 bases at J, with 15 bases in the middle. CDR3 nucleotide sequence: TGTGCCATCAGTGAAACAGGGAATTTGGGCTACGAGCAGTACTTC. This encodes CAISETGNLGYEQYF.

This rearrangement joins TRBV7-6 to TRBJ2-1; the match to TRBD1 covers 8 bases. Germline V gives CDR1 SGHVS, CDR2 FNYEAQ. CDR3 length: 18 residues. The V segment lost 5 bases and the J segment 0 bases; nucleotides outside the gene matches: 12. The CDR3 spells CASSPRTGRSNSYNEQFF. CDR3 nucleotide sequence: TGTGCCAGCAGCCCGAGGACAGGGCGTTCCAACTCCTACAATGAGCAGTTCTTC.

The chain carries TRBV28 and TRBJ2-4, with 9 nucleotides matching TRBD2. The DNA end is a closer match to TRBJ2-7, so the J assignment may be wrong. Germline values: CDR1 MDHEN, CDR2 SYDVKM. This CDR3 is 15 amino acids long. The CDR3 DNA reads TGTGCCAGCAGTTCTTCTAGCGGGGCCACCTACGAGCAGTACTTC. Residues: CASSSSSGATYEQYF.